Listed here are 15 T cell receptor beta chains from one sample, sequenced in a study of low-dose radiotherapy and immunotherapy resistance in tumors (dated by TCRdb to the early 2020s). According to the study, the label for this sample's time point signals: before trial treatment. The instrument given in TCRdb is Illumina HiSeq 2500. Superscript III and a set of TRAV- and TRBV-specific primers were used to synthesize first-strand cDNA, so that both TCRalpha and TCRbeta chains were covered. TCRs were amplified for 20 to 25 PCR cycles with Phusion, using a constant-region primer paired with the adapter attached to the V primers. TCRdb handled the public reads itself, with Q25 trimming in fastp and clone calling in MiXCR, and kept productive beta chains. Entries that share a CDR3 protein sequence are merged under the most common genes and DNA. Across this sample there are 30,000 to 50,000 distinct CDR3 sequences, with 25% to 40% seen only once. 3.5% to 4% of the sample is taken by the ten largest.

The sequencing here drew on PBMCs, taken before treatment. The receptors were sampled from a male donor with gallbladder cancer.

This clonotype was counted at least ten times. The chain is built from TRBV5-1 and TRBJ2-3; D remains unclear. The CDR3 has 15 amino acids. The germline gives CDR1 SGHRS, CDR2 YFSETQ. V was trimmed by 0 bases and J by 0 bases, leaving 8 bases between them. Here the CDR3 reads CASSLASDSTDTQYF. As DNA, the CDR3 is TGCGCCAGCAGCTTGGCCTCGGATAGCACAGATACGCAGTATTTT.

In this sample, this clonotype turned up a few times. The chain links TRBV2 to TRBJ2-2, with D hard to call. CDR1 is SNHLY, CDR2 FYNNEI, per germline. The ends were cut back, 11 bases at V and 1 base at J, with 14 bases in the middle. The CDR3 spans 14 residues. The CDR3 bases are TGTGCCTACCAACAGACTCTGAACACCGGGGAGCTGTTTTTT. It specifies CAYQQTLNTGELFF.

This clonotype came up many times. This rearrangement joins TRBV19 to TRBJ2-3; a possible D gene is TRBD1 (5 bases). The V and J ends lost 3 bases and 1 base respectively, with 14 bases between them. The CDR3 runs 16 residues. The V gene's germline CDR1 is LNHDA and CDR2 SQIVND (reference sequence). CDR3 coding DNA: TGTGCCAGTAGTATTGGTGGCCTAGGGGGCACAGATACGCAGTATTTT. Protein product: CASSIGGLGGTDTQYF.

This chain links TRBV6-6 with TRBJ2-1, with TRBD2 matching 12 bases. The V gene's germline CDR1 is MNHNY and CDR2 SVGAGI (reference sequence). V was clipped by 5 bases and J by 7 bases; unmatched bases: 15. This CDR3 comprises 18 residues. This chain's CDR3 is CASSARLAGGIGRNEQFF. The CDR3 nucleotides are TGTGCCAGCAGTGCGAGGCTAGCGGGGGGGATTGGGAGGAATGAGCAGTTCTTC.

This clonotype was seen ten or more times. The chain joins TRBV19 to TRBJ2-3, with 7 bases aligning to TRBD2. V lost 3 bases, J lost 2 bases, and 8 bases stayed unmatched. The CDR3 spans 16 residues. Germline lookup yields CDR1 LNHDA and CDR2 SQIVND (reference sequence). In DNA form, the CDR3 reads TGTGCCAGTAGTATTTTTCTAGCGGATAACACAGATACGCAGTATTTT. It is translated as CASSIFLADNTDTQYF.

By proportion, this clonotype is medium-sized. The chain couples TRBV28 to TRBJ2-1, with D tentatively TRBD1 (5 bases). Germline V CDR1 and CDR2: MDHEN, SYDVKM. The CDR3 totals 14 residues. The V and J ends lost 6 bases and 8 bases respectively, with 17 bases between them. The CDR3 DNA reads as TGTGCCAGCAGAGGCAGGGCACCTAGGGATGAGCAGTTCTTC. It encodes CASRGRAPRDEQFF.

This clonotype occurred many times. This chain uses TRBV4-2 with TRBJ2-4; perhaps D is TRBD1 or TRBD2 (5 bases each). The germline CDR1 and CDR2 sequences are LGHNA and YNFKEQ. The ends were cut back, 0 bases at V and 0 bases at J, with 12 bases in the middle. The CDR3 extends over 17 amino acids. The CDR3 DNA follows: TGTGCCAGCAGCCAAGATTACGGGGCTCTAGCCAAAAACATTCAGTACTTC. Translated: CASSQDYGALAKNIQYF.

The J gene is TRBJ1-2, the V gene TRBV6-2 or TRBV6-3; D gene uncertain. This CDR3 comprises 13 residues. V gave up 5 bases and J gave up 4 bases, with 11 bases separating them. Germline-derived CDR1 and CDR2 are MNHEY and SVGEGT. The CDR3 nucleotides read TGTGCCAGCAGTCTCACAGCGACCTATGGCTACACCTTC. It specifies CASSLTATYGYTF.

There are many counts of this clonotype. The genes are TRBV6-2 or TRBV6-3 and TRBJ2-3, with 7 bases fitting TRBD1. The CDR3 is 14 residues long. V was clipped by 6 bases and J by 5 bases; unmatched bases: 8. Germline V gene data show CDR1 as MNHEY and CDR2 as SVGEGT. This chain's CDR3 is CASRARYRGDTQYF. Here the CDR3 DNA reads TGTGCCAGCAGAGCTCGTTACAGGGGAGATACGCAGTATTTT.

This clonotype appeared many times. This chain uses TRBV5-4 with TRBJ2-5, with TRBD1 as a possible D gene (7 bases). CDR1 and CDR2 from the germline V gene are SGHNT and YYREEE (reference sequence). There are 14 residues in the CDR3. Trimming stripped 1 base from V and 7 bases from J, with 14 bases between. CDR3 nucleotides: TGTGCCAGCAGCTTGACAGGGGACTTTTGGACCCAGTACTTC. Amino acids: CASSLTGDFWTQYF.

V gene TRBV5-6 combines with J gene TRBJ1-2, with D tentatively TRBD1 (5 bases). The germline V and J ends were trimmed by 4 bases and 5 bases, with 15 bases remaining between them. Per the germline V gene, CDR1 is SGHDT and CDR2 is YYEEEE. This CDR3 spans 14 amino acids. CDR3 protein: CASSPTAGKYGYTF. The CDR3, as DNA: TGTGCCAGCAGCCCGACGGCAGGGAAGTATGGCTACACCTTC. Drawing the rest from reference TRBV5-6 and TRBJ1-2, the complete variable domain is DAGVTQSPTHLIKTRGQQVTLRCSPKSGHDTVSWYQQALGQGPQFIFQYYEEEERQRGNFPDRFSGHQFPNYSSELNVNALLLGDSALYLCASSPTAGKYGYTFGSGTRLTVV.

This clonotype is medium-sized within its sample. This chain uses TRBV6-1 with TRBJ2-7, with D perhaps TRBD2 (6 bases). The CDR3 covers 14 residues. The V gene lost 6 bases and the J gene lost 3 bases, with 15 bases spanning the gap. From germline, CDR1 is MNHNS and CDR2 SASEGT. CDR3 region: CASRSGGLGYEQYF. CDR3 coding DNA: TGTGCCAGCAGAAGTGGGGGGTTGGGCTACGAGCAGTACTTC.

V gene TRBV20-1 combines with J gene TRBJ1-1; 11 bases are shared with TRBD1. The CDR3 contains 13 residues. Germline CDR1 is DFQATT and CDR2 is SNEGSKA (reference sequence). V gave up 5 bases and J gave up 5 bases; unmatched junction bases: 4. In DNA, the CDR3 is TGCAGTGCTCCGGGACAGGGGGGGACTGAAGCTTTCTTT. Encoded protein: CSAPGQGGTEAFF.

This clonotype was counted many times. The chain recombines TRBV5-4 with TRBJ2-3; TRBD2 matches at 7 bases. CDR1 SGHNT and CDR2 YYREEE come from the germline V gene (reference sequence). Germline trimming cut 2 bases from V and 3 bases from J; bases unmatched to any gene: 3. The CDR3 length is 14 residues. The DNA of the CDR3 is TGTGCCAGCAGCTTCAGCGGGATGACAGATACGCAGTATTTT. Its protein is CASSFSGMTDTQYF.

This chain connects TRBV5-4 to TRBJ2-3, with D possibly being TRBD2 (5 bases). The germline gives CDR1 SGHNT, CDR2 YYREEE (reference sequence). The CDR3 covers 13 residues. With 3 bases removed from V and 9 bases from J, the gap between germline ends came to 14 bases. CDR3 sequence: CASSSPEGWTQYF. The CDR3 bases are TGTGCCAGCAGCTCCCCCGAGGGTTGGACGCAGTATTTT.